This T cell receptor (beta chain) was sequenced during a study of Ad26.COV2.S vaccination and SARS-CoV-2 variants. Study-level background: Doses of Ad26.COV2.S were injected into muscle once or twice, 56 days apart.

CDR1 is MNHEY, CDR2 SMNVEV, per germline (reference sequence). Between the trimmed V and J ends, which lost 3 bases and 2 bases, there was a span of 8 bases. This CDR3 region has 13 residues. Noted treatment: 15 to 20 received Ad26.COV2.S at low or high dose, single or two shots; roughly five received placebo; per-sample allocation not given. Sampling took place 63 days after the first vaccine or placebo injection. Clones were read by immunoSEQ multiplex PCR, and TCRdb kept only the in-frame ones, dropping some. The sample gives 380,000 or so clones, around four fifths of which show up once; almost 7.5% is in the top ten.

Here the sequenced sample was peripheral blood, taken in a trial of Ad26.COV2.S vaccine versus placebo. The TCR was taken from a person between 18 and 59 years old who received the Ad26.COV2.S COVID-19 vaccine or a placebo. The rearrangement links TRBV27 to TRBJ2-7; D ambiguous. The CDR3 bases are TGTGCCAGCAGTTTCGGTGCGGCCTACGAGCAGTACTTC. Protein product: CASSFGAAYEQYF.